This T cell receptor beta chain was observed in a study of PD-L1 blockade in urothelial cancer. The time point was: peripheral blood 6 weeks after treatment start. Germline CDR1 MNHEY, CDR2 SVGAGI. The CDR3 is made up of 14 amino acids. V was trimmed by 2 bases and J by 1 base, leaving 7 bases between them. Clones were read by immunoSEQ multiplex PCR, and TCRdb kept only the in-frame ones, dropping some. The repertoire includes 40,000 to 45,000 clones, more than 75% of them detected once, and roughly 2.7% sits in the top ten. This sequence joins TRBV6-5 and TRBJ2-3, with D possibly being TRBD1 (5 bases). The clonotype was recovered from an older man with urothelial cancer. The sequenced sample was PBMCs, obtained around atezolizumab (anti-PD-L1) treatment. CDR3 sequence reads: CASSYMGRTDTQYF. As DNA, the CDR3 is TGTGCCAGCAGTTACATGGGGCGCACAGATACGCAGTATTTT.